Following are 13 T cell receptor beta chains from one sample sequenced in a study of cytomegalovirus exposure and HLA in healthy donors. Vbeta (60) and Jbeta (13) primers were used in the PCR. The method was immunoSEQ multiplex PCR; TCRdb's version includes in-frame clones alone and lacks a portion of them. This table holds around 150,000 clones, around 79% found once. Sequenced sample: PBMCs. These receptors originate from a man aged 35-49 years in good health and CMV-seronegative.

The chain joins TRBV7-2 to TRBJ2-7; TRBD2 matches at 9 bases. The CDR3 runs to 15 residues. Germline V gene lookup returns CDR1 SGHTA and CDR2 FQGNSA. Trimming cost V 5 bases and J 4 bases; bases outside gene matches: 9. CDR3 amino acids: CASSHTAGGIYEQYF. The CDR3 nucleotides read TGTGCCAGCAGCCATACAGCGGGGGGCATATACGAGCAGTACTTC.

The J gene is TRBJ2-2, the V gene TRBV6-5; possibly TRBD2 for D (5 bases). Trimming cost V 5 bases and J 6 bases, with 13 bases left between them. The CDR3 runs 14 residues. The germline gives CDR1 MNHEY, CDR2 SVGAGI. CDR3 sequence: CASSEMEEAGELFF. DNA for the CDR3: TGTGCCAGCAGTGAAATGGAGGAGGCCGGGGAGCTGTTTTTT.

This chain joins TRBV4-2 and TRBJ1-1; no clear D gene. Germline V gene lookup returns CDR1 LGHNA and CDR2 YNFKEQ. Trimming took off 0 bases at V and 5 bases at J, with 7 bases between the two ends. This CDR3 has 13 residues. The CDR3 region has the DNA TGTGCCAGCAGCCAAGATCCCGGGACTGAAGCTTTCTTT. Its protein is CASSQDPGTEAFF.

The V call is TRBV5-1, the J call TRBJ1-1, with 7 positions matching TRBD1. Germline CDR1 reads SGHRS; CDR2 reads YFSETQ. V lost 0 bases and J lost 4; bases outside the gene matches: 3. This CDR3 region has 14 residues. The CDR3 DNA reads as TGCGCCAGCAGCTTGGGACAGGGCCTCACTGAAGCTTTCTTT. It encodes CASSLGQGLTEAFF. Combining the CDR3 with reference TRBV5-1 and TRBJ1-1 gives the whole variable domain KAGVTQTPRYLIKTRGQQVTLSCSPISGHRSVSWYQQTPGQGLQFLFEYFSETQRNKGNFPGRFSGRQFSNSRSEMNVSTLELGDSALYLCASSLGQGLTEAFFGQGTRLTVV.

V usage is TRBV7-2 and J usage is TRBJ2-3, with D possibly being TRBD2 (5 bases). The CDR3 length is 16 residues. Trimming took 4 bases from V and 0 from J, leaving 14 bases between them. Germline V gene data show CDR1 as SGHTA and CDR2 as FQGNSA. CDR3 sequence: CASSYGLSSSTDTQYF. The CDR3 nucleotides read TGTGCCAGCAGCTACGGACTTTCCTCTAGCACAGATACGCAGTATTTT.

The V gene is TRBV5-1, the J gene TRBJ1-2, with D possibly being TRBD1 (6 bases). The V end was cut by 0 bases, the J end by 2 bases, with 14 bases between. CDR3 length equals 16 residues. Germline V lookup: CDR1 SGHRS, CDR2 YFSETQ. In DNA form, the CDR3 reads TGCGCCAGCAGCTTGGGCGACAGGCCCTTAAACTATGGCTACACCTTC. Its translation is CASSLGDRPLNYGYTF.

The genes are TRBV7-2 and TRBJ2-5; D gene unclear. V dropped 6 bases and J dropped 4 bases, with 12 bases sitting between them. Germline V lookup: CDR1 SGHTA, CDR2 FQGNSA. The CDR3 sequence is 13 residues long. The CDR3 nucleotides read TGTGCCAGCAGGGGTGGGCCCGCAGAGACCCAGTACTTC. It translates to CASRGGPAETQYF. Supplemented by reference TRBV7-2 and TRBJ2-5, the full variable domain reads GAGVSQSPSNKVTEKGKDVELRCDPISGHTALYWYRQSLGQGLEFLIYFQGNSAPDKSGLPSDRFSAERTGGSVSTLTIQRTQQEDSAVYLCASRGGPAETQYFGPGTRLLVL.

The chain recombines TRBV27 with TRBJ1-6, with TRBD1 matching 8 bases. V lost 3 bases to trimming and J lost 10 bases; unmatched junction nucleotides: 5. The CDR3 is made up of 14 amino acids. CDR1 MNHEY and CDR2 SMNVEV come from the germline V gene (reference sequence). In DNA form, the CDR3 reads TGTGCCAGCAGTTTGGGGCAGGGGGCATCACCCCTCCACTTT. It yields the protein CASSLGQGASPLHF.

The sample holds a few counts of this clone. The chain couples TRBV5-1 to TRBJ2-7, with D tentatively TRBD2 (7 bases). CDR3 size: 15 residues. Trimming took 4 bases from V and 3 from J, leaving 17 bases between them. From germline, CDR1 is SGHRS and CDR2 YFSETQ. CDR3 residues: CASSPGGRAHYEQYF. The CDR3, as DNA: TGCGCCAGCAGCCCGGGGGGCAGGGCGCACTACGAGCAGTACTTC.

The chain links TRBV19 to TRBJ2-7; 7 bases map to TRBD1. Looked up from germline, CDR1 is LNHDA and CDR2 is SQIVND (reference sequence). V lost 6 bases, J lost 2 bases, and 7 bases stayed unmatched. The CDR3 sequence is 14 residues long. The CDR3 spells CASSLTGQPYEQYF. DNA for the CDR3: TGTGCCAGTAGCCTCACGGGACAGCCCTACGAGCAGTACTTC.

The chain links TRBV5-6 to TRBJ2-3, with 10 bases identical to TRBD2. Unmatched junction bases numbered 7, after V lost 3 bases and J lost 3 bases. Germline CDR1 is SGHDT and CDR2 is YYEEEE. The CDR3 runs 16 residues. CDR3 residues: CASSWGSSGGTDTQYF. CDR3 in DNA: TGTGCCAGCAGCTGGGGTTCTAGCGGGGGAACAGATACGCAGTATTTT.

The chain links TRBV27 to TRBJ2-1; D is possibly TRBD1 (5 bases). Germline CDR1 and CDR2: MNHEY and SMNVEV (reference sequence). The CDR3 consists of 14 residues. The V gene lost 9 bases and the J gene lost 8 bases, with 20 bases spanning the gap. CDR3 residues: CARVNYRSADEQFF. CDR3 in DNA: TGTGCCAGGGTTAACTACAGGTCCGCAGATGAGCAGTTCTTC.

This chain connects TRBV9 to TRBJ2-3, with 7 bases that match TRBD2. J lost 4 bases, V lost 2 bases, and 4 bases had no gene match. Germline CDR1 is SGDLS and CDR2 is YYNGEE. The CDR3 has 14 amino acids. The CDR3 DNA reads TGTGCCAGCAGCGTTGGACTAGGGGCAGATACGCAGTATTTT. The encoded protein is CASSVGLGADTQYF.